The sample holds a few counts of the clone carrying this T cell receptor beta chain. The target antigen is unknown. TCRdb keeps only in-frame clones here, not all; method: immunoSEQ multiplex PCR. The sample lists around 41,000 clones, less than 75% occurring once. This sample was included in a study of radiotherapy plus CTLA-4 blockade in lung cancer. Study-level points and caveats: Blood-borne expansion of tumor-derived TCR clones followed radiotherapy plus ipilimumab.

Material: peripheral blood, obtained from a patient treated with radiotherapy plus ipilimumab. The sequence was obtained from a human donor with non-small cell lung cancer who had a partial response to radiotherapy plus ipilimumab.

CDR3 coding DNA: TGTGCCAGCAGCCAAGAACCGACAAATGAAGCTTTCTTT. This translates into CASSQEPTNEAFF. This rearrangement joins TRBV7-9 to TRBJ1-1; the D is unclear. From germline, CDR1 is SEHNR and CDR2 FQNEAQ (reference sequence). This CDR3 has 13 residues. The V end lost 5 bases, the J end lost 7 bases, and 14 bases lay between the germline ends.